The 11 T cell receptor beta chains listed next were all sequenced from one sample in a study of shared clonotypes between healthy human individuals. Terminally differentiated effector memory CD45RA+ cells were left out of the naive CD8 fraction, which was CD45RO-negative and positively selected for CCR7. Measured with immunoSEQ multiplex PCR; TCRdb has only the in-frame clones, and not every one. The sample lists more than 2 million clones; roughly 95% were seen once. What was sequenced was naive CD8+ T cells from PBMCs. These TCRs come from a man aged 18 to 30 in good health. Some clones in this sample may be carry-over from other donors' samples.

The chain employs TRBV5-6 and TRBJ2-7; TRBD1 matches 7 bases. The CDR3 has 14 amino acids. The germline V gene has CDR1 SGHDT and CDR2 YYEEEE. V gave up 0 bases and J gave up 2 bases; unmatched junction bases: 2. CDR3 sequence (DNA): TGTGCCAGCAGCTTGGGAGGGACAGCCTACGAGCAGTACTTC. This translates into CASSLGGTAYEQYF.

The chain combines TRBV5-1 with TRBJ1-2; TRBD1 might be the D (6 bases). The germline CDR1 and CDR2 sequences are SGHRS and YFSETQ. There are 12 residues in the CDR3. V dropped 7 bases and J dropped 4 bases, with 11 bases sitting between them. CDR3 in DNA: TGCGCCAGCCGGGAGGACAGCTATGGCTACACCTTC. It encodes CASREDSYGYTF.

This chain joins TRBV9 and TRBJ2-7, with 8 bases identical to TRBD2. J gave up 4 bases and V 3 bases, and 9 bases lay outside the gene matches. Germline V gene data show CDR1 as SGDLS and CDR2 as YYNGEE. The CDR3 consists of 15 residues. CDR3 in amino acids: CASSGASGRLYEQYF. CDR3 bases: TGTGCCAGCAGCGGTGCTAGCGGGCGTTTATACGAGCAGTACTTC.

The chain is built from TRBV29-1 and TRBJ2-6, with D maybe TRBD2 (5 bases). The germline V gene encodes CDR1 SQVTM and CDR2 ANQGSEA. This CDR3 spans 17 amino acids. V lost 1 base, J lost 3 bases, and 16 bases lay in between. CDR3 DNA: TGCAGCGTTGAAGGGGAGAATGTGGAGAATGGGGCCAACGTCCTGACTTTC. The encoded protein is CSVEGENVENGANVLTF.

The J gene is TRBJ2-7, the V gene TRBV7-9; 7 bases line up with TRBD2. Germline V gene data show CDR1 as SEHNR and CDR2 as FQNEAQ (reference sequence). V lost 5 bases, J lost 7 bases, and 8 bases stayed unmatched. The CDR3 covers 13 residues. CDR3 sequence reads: CASSSGTPREQYF. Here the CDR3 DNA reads TGTGCCAGCAGCAGCGGGACTCCCAGGGAGCAGTACTTC.

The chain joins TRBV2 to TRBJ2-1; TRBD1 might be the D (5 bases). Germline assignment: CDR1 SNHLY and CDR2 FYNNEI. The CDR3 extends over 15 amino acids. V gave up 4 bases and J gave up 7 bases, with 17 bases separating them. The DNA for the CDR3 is TGTGCCAGCAGTGGTAAGGACACCTCTCGGAATGAGCAGTTCTTC. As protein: CASSGKDTSRNEQFF.

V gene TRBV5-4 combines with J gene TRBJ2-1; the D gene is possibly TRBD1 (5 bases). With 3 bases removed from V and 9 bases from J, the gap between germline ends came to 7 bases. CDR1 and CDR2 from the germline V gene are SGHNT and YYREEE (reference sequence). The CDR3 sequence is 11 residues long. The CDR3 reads CASSSGFEQFF. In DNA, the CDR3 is TGTGCCAGCAGCTCAGGGTTTGAGCAGTTCTTC.

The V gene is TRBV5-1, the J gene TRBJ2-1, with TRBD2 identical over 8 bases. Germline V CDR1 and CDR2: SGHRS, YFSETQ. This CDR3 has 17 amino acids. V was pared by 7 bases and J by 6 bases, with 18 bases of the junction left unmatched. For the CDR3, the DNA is TGCGCCAGCGGTCCCGTCCCGGGGGGGGAGTCGGGCAATGAGCAGTTCTTC. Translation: CASGPVPGGESGNEQFF.

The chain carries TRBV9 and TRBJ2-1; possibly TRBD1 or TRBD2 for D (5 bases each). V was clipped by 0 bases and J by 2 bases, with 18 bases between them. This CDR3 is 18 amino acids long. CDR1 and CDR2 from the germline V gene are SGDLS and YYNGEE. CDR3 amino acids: CASSVGVGELGAYNEQFF. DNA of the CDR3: TGTGCCAGCAGCGTAGGCGTTGGGGAACTAGGGGCCTACAATGAGCAGTTCTTC.

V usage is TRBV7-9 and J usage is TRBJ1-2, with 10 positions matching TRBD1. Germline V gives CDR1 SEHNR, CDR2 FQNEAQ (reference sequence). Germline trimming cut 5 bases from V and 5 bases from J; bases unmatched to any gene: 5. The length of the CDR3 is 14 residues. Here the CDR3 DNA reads TGTGCCAGCAGCCCCGGGACAGGGGTATATGGCTACACCTTC. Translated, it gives CASSPGTGVYGYTF.

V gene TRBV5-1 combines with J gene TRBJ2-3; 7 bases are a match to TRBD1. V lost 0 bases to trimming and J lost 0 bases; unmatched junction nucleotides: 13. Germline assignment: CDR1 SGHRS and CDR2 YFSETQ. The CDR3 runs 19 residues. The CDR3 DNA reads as TGCGCCAGCAGCTTGGGACTTCTACACCGGGACAGAAGCACAGATACGCAGTATTTT. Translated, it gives CASSLGLLHRDRSTDTQYF.